The 28 T cell receptor beta chains presented below share a single source sample, sequenced in a study of tumor-infiltrating lymphocytes in glioblastoma multiforme. TCR beta libraries were built from RNA through three nested multiplex PCR rounds using modified ARM-PCR. MiXCR, applied by TCRdb to the multiplex PCR reads, yields one record per CDR3 protein. This sample has 15,000 to 20,000 distinct CDR3 sequences, with approximately 70% found just once. Specimen: peripheral blood. The source of these receptors is a male donor with glioblastoma.

This clonotype occurred a few times. The rearrangement uses TRBV6-2 or TRBV6-3 and TRBJ2-3; 7 positions match TRBD2. The CDR3 length is 14 residues. Trimming took 2 bases from V and 3 from J; bases not matched to a gene: 2. CDR1 is MNHEY and CDR2 is SVGEGT in the germline V gene. CDR3 in DNA: TGTGCCAGCAGTTACGCGGGGGAGACAGATACGCAGTATTTT. It is translated as CASSYAGETDTQYF.

The chain recombines TRBV10-1 with TRBJ2-2, with a weak D call TRBD2 (5 bases). CDR1 WNHNN and CDR2 SYGVQD come from the germline V gene (reference sequence). The CDR3 contains 13 residues. Trimming took 4 bases from V and 6 from J, leaving 9 bases between them. The CDR3 reads CASSGGSAGELFF. Written as DNA, the CDR3 is TGCGCCAGCAGTGGGGGTAGCGCCGGGGAGCTGTTTTTT.

This clonotype was recorded a few times. Possible read error: a much larger clone is one base away. J is TRBJ2-7 and V is TRBV4-1, with TRBD2 matching over 10 bases. Per germline, CDR1 MGHRA and CDR2 YSYEKL. CDR3 size: 17 residues. The CDR3 here is CASSQGRLLAGEGERYF. For the CDR3, the DNA is TGCGCCAGCAGCCAAGGACGTCTTCTAGCGGGAGAGGGCGAGCGGTACTTC.

In regard to this clonotype: This may stem from a read error, because a much larger clone lies one nucleotide away. The CDR3 region is CASSPDRYQVTQYF. The CDR3 DNA follows: TGTGCCAGCAGTCCCGACAGGTACCAAGTGACCCAGTACTTC. The chain has TRBV25-1 and TRBJ2-5; D is perhaps TRBD1 (6 bases). Germline V lookup: CDR1 MGHDK, CDR2 SYGVNS. The CDR3 totals 14 residues.

To note about this clonotype: Possible read error: a much larger clone is one base away. The rearrangement links TRBV20-1 to TRBJ2-1; TRBD2 matches at 9 bases. Germline V gene sequence: CDR1 DFQATT, CDR2 SNEGSKA (reference sequence). The CDR3 is 13 residues long. The CDR3 protein is CSPRDPSGAEQFF. DNA for the CDR3: TGCAGTCCTAGAGATCCTAGCGGGGCCGAGCAGTTCTTC.

In its sample, this clonotype was seen many times. The CDR3 loop reads CASSPGQGLQETQYF. CDR3 in DNA: TGTGCCAGCAGCCCGGGACAGGGACTCCAAGAGACCCAGTACTTC. J is TRBJ2-5 and V is TRBV28; TRBD1 matches at 9 bases. Germline loops: CDR1 MDHEN, CDR2 SYDVKM. V shed 6 bases and J 1 base; nucleotides not matched to a gene: 6. CDR3 size: 15 residues.

This clonotype has a single count. This rearrangement joins TRBV10-3 to TRBJ2-7; D unresolved. The V and J ends lost 9 bases and 2 bases respectively, with 11 bases between them. The CDR3 runs 12 residues. Per germline, CDR1 ENHRY and CDR2 SYGVKD. CDR3 DNA: TGTGCCATAGGTACAACAGCCTACGAGCAGTACTTC. It yields the protein CAIGTTAYEQYF.

This clonotype was seen many times. The chain couples TRBV20-1 to TRBJ1-5, with 8 positions matching TRBD1. CDR3 length equals 15 residues. The V and J ends lost 6 bases and 4 bases, in that order; junction bases with no gene match: 11. Germline V gives CDR1 DFQATT, CDR2 SNEGSKA (reference sequence). In nucleotides, the CDR3 is TGCAGTGCGGAATCAGGGGGACAGGAAAATCAGCCCCAGCATTTT. As protein: CSAESGGQENQPQHF.

With respect to this clonotype: This may be a read error: a much more frequent sequence differs by one nucleotide. The chain links TRBV4-1 to TRBJ2-5; weak D call: TRBD1 (7 bases). This CDR3 is built from 15 residues. Germline lookup yields CDR1 MGHRA and CDR2 YSYEKL. CDR3 bases: TGCACCAGCAGCCAAGAAGGGGGGCAGGGGGGGACCCAGTACTTC. Translating gives CTSSQEGGQGGTQYF.

This clonotype was recorded only once. The conserved final phenylalanine or tryptophan is absent from the CDR3, which likely points to a read error. The chain recombines TRBV13 with TRBJ1-1; no clear D. V gave up 5 bases and J gave up 3 bases, with 10 bases separating them. Per germline, CDR1 PRHDT and CDR2 FYEKMQ (reference sequence). This CDR3 is built from 13 residues. This CDR3 is CASSKKGYTEAFL. DNA of the CDR3: TGTGCCAGCAGCAAAAAGGGATACACTGAAGCTTTCCTT.

The chain carries TRBV7-9 and TRBJ2-1, with D maybe TRBD1 (5 bases). Between the trimmed V and J ends, which lost 8 bases and 4 bases, there was a span of 9 bases. The CDR3 totals 12 residues. Germline assignment: CDR1 SEHNR and CDR2 FQNEAQ (reference sequence). CDR3 in amino acids: CASLQEYNEQFF. As DNA, the CDR3 is TGTGCCAGCCTACAGGAATACAATGAGCAGTTCTTC.

The DNA for the CDR3 is TGTGCCAGCAGTGTTTCTATGGCGGCCCACGAGCAGTACTTC. It codes for CASSVSMAAHEQYF. The chain combines TRBV6-2 or TRBV6-3 with TRBJ2-7, with D hard to call. CDR1 is MNHEY, CDR2 SVGEGT, per germline. V lost 5 bases and J lost 5, with 16 bases in between. The CDR3 has 14 amino acids.

The V call is TRBV4-3, the J call TRBJ1-1; D not resolved. The ends were cut back, 0 bases at V and 1 base at J, with 6 bases in the middle. From germline, CDR1 is LGHNA and CDR2 YSLEER. The CDR3 is 14 residues long. In nucleotides, the CDR3 is TGCGCCAGCAGCCAAGATAGGACGAACACTGAAGCTTTCTTT. Amino acids: CASSQDRTNTEAFF.

This clonotype was picked up one time. A much larger clone lies one base from this, so it may be a read error. The CDR3 end shows no conserved phenylalanine or tryptophan, and so a read error is likely. The chain joins TRBV5-1 to TRBJ1-1; 9 positions agree with TRBD1. Trimming removed 1 base from V and 1 base from J; junction bases left unmatched: 20. Germline V lookup: CDR1 SGHRS, CDR2 YFSETQ. The CDR3 spans 21 residues. The CDR3 DNA sequence: TGCGCCAGCAGCTTGACCGGGACAGGGAAATGGTTAAATTTTGGGAACACTGAAGCTTTCCTT. The encoded protein is CASSLTGTGKWLNFGNTEAFL.

This clonotype was seen a handful of times. This chain connects TRBV20-1 to TRBJ2-1; 9 bases align to TRBD2. This CDR3 region has 16 residues. Trimming removed 3 bases from V and 1 base from J; junction bases left unmatched: 7. Germline V gene data show CDR1 as DFQATT and CDR2 as SNEGSKA (reference sequence). CDR3 sequence (DNA): TGCAGTGCTAGCGGCAGCGGGAGGCATTCCTACAATGAGCAGTTCTTC. This encodes CSASGSGRHSYNEQFF.

This sequence joins TRBV20-1 and TRBJ2-1, with D unresolved. Trimming removed 2 bases at V and 5 bases at J, with 10 bases between. The V gene's germline CDR1 is DFQATT and CDR2 SNEGSKA (reference sequence). CDR3 length equals 13 residues. CDR3 bases: TGCAGTGCTAGACCGCCGACCAACAATGAGCAGTTCTTC. Translating it yields CSARPPTNNEQFF.

Turning to this clonotype: A single base separates this from a much larger clone, so it may be a read error. CDR3 in DNA: TGCGCCAGCAGCTGGACTAGCGGGGCTGGGGGGTACGAGCGGTACTTC. It specifies CASSWTSGAGGYERYF. The chain carries TRBV5-1 and TRBJ2-7; 12 nucleotides agree with TRBD2. Germline V CDR1 and CDR2: SGHRS, YFSETQ. The CDR3 covers 16 residues.

This chain joins TRBV11-1 and TRBJ2-5; 9 positions match TRBD1. Germline V gives CDR1 SGHAT, CDR2 FQDESV (reference sequence). This CDR3 is built from 15 residues. J gave up 4 bases and V 5 bases, and 8 bases lay outside the gene matches. CDR3 residues: CASSRITGGRETQYF. The CDR3 coding sequence is TGTGCCAGCAGCCGAATCACAGGGGGCAGAGAGACCCAGTACTTC.

The rearrangement joins TRBV6-1 to TRBJ2-2, with 9 bases aligning to TRBD1. The CDR3 runs 16 residues. J was trimmed by 9 bases and V by 8 bases; bases with no gene match: 16. The V gene's germline CDR1 is MNHNS and CDR2 SASEGT. CDR3 region: CASEMWTGEDIWELFF. The CDR3, as DNA: TGTGCCAGCGAGATGTGGACAGGGGAAGACATCTGGGAGCTGTTTTTT.

The genes are TRBV29-1 and TRBJ2-7, with TRBD1 matching 7 bases. Trimming cost V 1 base and J 8 bases; bases outside gene matches: 2. The CDR3 is made up of 11 amino acids. CDR1 is SQVTM and CDR2 is ANQGSEA in the germline V gene. The CDR3 DNA follows: TGCAGCGTTGAAGTAGGGGGCAAGCAGTACTTC. As protein: CSVEVGGKQYF.

This clonotype was counted at least ten times. The chain joins TRBV11-2 to TRBJ1-1; the D is unclear. CDR1 and CDR2 from the germline V gene are SGHAT and FQNNGV. Trimming removed 4 bases at V and 3 bases at J, with 12 bases between. The CDR3 covers 14 residues. The CDR3 protein is CASSSLGRHTEAFF. In DNA, the CDR3 is TGTGCCAGCAGCTCCCTCGGTCGACACACTGAAGCTTTCTTT.

The chain combines TRBV13 with TRBJ2-5, with D perhaps matching TRBD1 (5 bases). This CDR3 region has 13 residues. CDR1 is PRHDT and CDR2 is FYEKMQ in the germline V gene (reference sequence). V lost 3 bases, J lost 3 bases, and 8 bases lay in between. CDR3: CASSLGREETQYF. CDR3 nucleotide sequence: TGTGCCAGCAGCTTGGGCAGGGAAGAGACCCAGTACTTC.

At least ten counts were recorded for this clonotype. The chain links TRBV6-5 to TRBJ2-2, with a tentative D call TRBD2 (6 bases). This CDR3 region has 13 residues. CDR1 is MNHEY, CDR2 SVGAGI, per germline. V was clipped by 6 bases and J by 6 bases, with 11 bases between them. For the CDR3, the DNA is TGTGCCAGCAGGTTCGGGGGAGCCGGGGAGCTGTTTTTT. This gives the protein CASRFGGAGELFF.

As to this clonotype: A much larger clone differs from this one at a single base, so this may be a read error. The chain is built from TRBV11-1 and TRBJ2-1; TRBD1 might be the D (6 bases). Germline V gene lookup returns CDR1 SGHAT and CDR2 FQDESV (reference sequence). CDR3 length equals 15 residues. With 1 base removed from V and 8 bases from J, the gap between germline ends came to 15 bases. This CDR3 is CASSLGGRGFDEQFF. The CDR3 region has the DNA TGTGCCAGCAGCTTAGGGGGCAGGGGTTTTGATGAGCAGTTCTTC.

Comments on this clonotype: The conserved phenylalanine or tryptophan normally closing the CDR3 is absent here, so this likely arose from a read error. The DNA is left out, because the CDR3 cannot be placed on it with certainty; the CDR3 is given as TCRdb lists it. The V call is TRBV11-2, the J call TRBJ2-1; the listed D gene, TRBD2, was not tested against the DNA. The CDR3 length equals 13 residues, ends included. In germline, CDR1 is SGHAT, CDR2 FQNNGV. CDR3 in amino acids: CASSARLGNEKFL.

This clonotype was detected only a few times. This chain uses TRBV11-2 with TRBJ2-7; 7 bases match TRBD1. The CDR3 extends over 12 amino acids. With V trimmed by 5 bases and J by 4 bases, 2 bases remained unmatched. Germline CDR1 reads SGHAT; CDR2 reads FQNNGV. DNA of the CDR3: TGTGCCAGCAGCCCAGGGGGATACGAGCAGTACTTC. Translating gives CASSPGGYEQYF.

With respect to this clonotype: One junction end does not reproduce the germline sequence, and a read error may be involved. The genes are TRBV20-1 and TRBJ2-3, with a possible D match to TRBD1 (6 bases). This CDR3 region has 16 residues. Germline V CDR1 and CDR2: DFQATT, SNEGSKA (reference sequence). Written as DNA, the CDR3 is TGCAGTGCTGGAGATCTAGGGGGACCTAGCACGGATACGCAGTATTTT. Its protein product is CSAGDLGGPSTDTQYF.

V usage is TRBV29-1 and J usage is TRBJ1-1; TRBD1 aligns across 7 bases. V dropped 2 bases and J dropped 2; count of bases not matched to a gene: 5. In germline, CDR1 is SQVTM, CDR2 ANQGSEA. This CDR3 has 14 residues. The CDR3 region has the DNA TGCAGCGTTGAAATGGGACAGAGAAACACTGAAGCTTTCTTT. Its protein product is CSVEMGQRNTEAFF.